These 6 T cell receptor beta chains originate from one sample sequenced in a study of cytomegalovirus exposure and HLA in healthy donors (TCRdb year 2017). Libraries were constructed by the immunoSEQ multiplex PCR assay. A mixture of 60 forward primers for TCR Vbeta segments and 13 reverse primers for TCR Jbeta segments was used in the multiplex PCR. TCRdb carries this immuneACCESS record with in-frame sequences only. Its versions omit some clonotypes, under half of them owing to an unresolved V gene in the studies checked, with the rest unexplained. Present in this sample are 99,000 or so clones, about three quarters of which were seen just once. The ten largest clones add up to over 4.5% of the sample. Sequenced: PBMCs. The origin of the receptors is a woman under 30 in good health and CMV-seropositive.

This clone was observed a handful of times. V and J are TRBV27 and TRBJ2-2; weak D call: TRBD1 (5 bases). Trimming stripped 3 bases from V and 5 bases from J, with 19 bases between. CDR1 and CDR2 (germline): MNHEY, SMNVEV (reference sequence). This CDR3 is built from 17 residues. CDR3 residues: CASSFLGGQGWTGELFF. CDR3 sequence (DNA): TGTGCCAGCAGTTTCCTGGGCGGTCAGGGTTGGACCGGGGAGCTGTTTTTT.

This clone was found once. This chain links TRBV9 with TRBJ2-1; 7 positions match TRBD1. Losses at the gene ends were 3 bases for V and 8 bases for J; bases not matched to a gene: 8. Germline loops: CDR1 SGDLS, CDR2 YYNGEE. The CDR3 loop spans 14 amino acids. CDR3: CASSGQGVWDEQFF. The DNA for the CDR3 is TGTGCCAGCAGCGGACAGGGAGTTTGGGATGAGCAGTTCTTC.

This chain joins TRBV7-8 and TRBJ2-5, with 10 nucleotides matching TRBD2. V lost 2 bases to trimming and J lost 4 bases; unmatched junction nucleotides: 7. CDR1 is SGHVS and CDR2 is FQNEAQ in the germline V gene. The length of the CDR3 is 16 residues. The CDR3 here is CASSLWTSGFGETQYF. Written as DNA, the CDR3 is TGTGCCAGCAGCTTATGGACTAGCGGTTTTGGAGAGACCCAGTACTTC. Filled out from reference TRBV7-8 and TRBJ2-5, the complete variable domain reads GAGVSQSPRYKVAKRGQDVALRCDPISGHVSLFWYQQALGQGPEFLTYFQNEAQLDKSGLPSDRFFAERPEGSVSTLKIQRTQQEDSAVYLCASSLWTSGFGETQYFGPGTRLLVL.

In the case of this clone: One end of the junction varies from germline; a read error may be responsible. The rearrangement links TRBV20-1 to TRBJ1-2; unclear D gene. Germline CDR1 is DFQATT and CDR2 is SNEGSKA (reference sequence). The CDR3 totals 10 residues. CDR3 amino acids: CSASNYGYTF. The CDR3, as DNA: TGCAGTGCTTCTAATTATGGCTACACCTTC.

This chain joins TRBV2 and TRBJ2-1, with D perhaps TRBD2 (5 bases). V lost 4 bases and J lost 0, with 10 bases in between. The CDR3 spans 15 residues. Germline assignment: CDR1 SNHLY and CDR2 FYNNEI. CDR3 nucleotide sequence: TGTGCCAGCAGTGGGGGTAGCGCCTCCTACAATGAGCAGTTCTTC. It specifies CASSGGSASYNEQFF.

This clone was recorded a few times. The chain couples TRBV2 to TRBJ2-1; 13 positions match TRBD2. Germline V gives CDR1 SNHLY, CDR2 FYNNEI. The CDR3 contains 18 residues. V trimming: 0 bases; J trimming: 3 bases; junction bases outside the gene matches: 5. The CDR3 coding sequence is TGTGCCAGCAGTGAAGCTGGACTAGCGGGAGCCAACTACAATGAGCAGTTCTTC. Amino acids: CASSEAGLAGANYNEQFF.